What follows are 20 T cell receptor beta chains derived from one specimen sequenced in a study of T cells in Graves' hyperthyroidism and ophthalmopathy. RNA transcripts served as the template for amplifying TCR beta CDR3 regions. Initially, a first-round RT-PCR of the TCR CDR3 employed the HTBI primer set. MiXCR, applied by TCRdb to the multiplex PCR reads, yields one record per CDR3 protein. In the table there are roughly 510,000 distinct CDR3 sequences, less than 25% of which are singletons. The sequencing sample was made of blood. The receptors originated from a man between 18 and 29 years old with Graves' hyperthyroidism.

The gene calls are TRBV24-1 and TRBJ2-5; D possibly corresponds to TRBD2 (5 bases). Germline CDR1 and CDR2: KGHDR and SFDVKD. V was clipped by 5 bases and J by 2 bases, with 8 bases between them. The length of the CDR3 is 13 residues. Here the CDR3 DNA reads TGTGCCACCAGTGGGCCGGGACAAGAGACCCAGTACTTC. As protein: CATSGPGQETQYF.

There are many counts of this clonotype. The V call is TRBV6-1, the J call TRBJ1-5; TRBD1 matches at 7 bases. Losses at the gene ends were 5 bases for V and 2 bases for J; bases not matched to a gene: 6. The CDR3 is 15 amino acids. Germline lookup yields CDR1 MNHNS and CDR2 SASEGT. CDR3 protein: CASSPQGTGNQPQHF. Written as DNA, the CDR3 is TGTGCCAGCAGTCCACAGGGGACGGGCAATCAGCCCCAGCATTTT.

This clonotype was counted at least ten times. The chain uses TRBV7-9 and TRBJ1-2, with D uncertain. The V end lost 5 bases, the J end lost 6 bases, and 13 bases lay between the germline ends. Germline V gene sequence: CDR1 SEHNR, CDR2 FQNEAQ (reference sequence). There are 13 residues in the CDR3. In DNA, the CDR3 is TGTGCCAGCAGCCCTGGTCGCAATGATGGCTACACCTTC. Translating it yields CASSPGRNDGYTF.

Many counts were recorded for this clonotype. This chain links TRBV19 with TRBJ1-5; no definite D call. V lost 5 bases and J lost 3, with 20 bases in between. Germline assignment: CDR1 LNHDA and CDR2 SQIVND (reference sequence). CDR3 length: 17 amino acids. The CDR3 protein is CASSFPTPWATNQPQHF. The CDR3 DNA is TGTGCCAGTAGTTTCCCTACTCCGTGGGCTACCAATCAGCCCCAGCATTTT. The full variable domain, its missing parts supplied by reference TRBV19 and TRBJ1-5, is DGGITQSPKYLFRKEGQNVTLSCEQNLNHDAMYWYRQDPGQGLRLIYYSQIVNDFQKGDIAEGYSVSREKKESFPLTVTSAQKNPTAFYLCASSFPTPWATNQPQHFGDGTRLSIL.

The CDR3 here is CASSFRTGFIEAFF. The CDR3 DNA reads as TGTGCCAGCAGCTTCCGGACAGGGTTCATTGAAGCTTTCTTT. V gene TRBV13 combines with J gene TRBJ1-1, with 8 bases aligning to TRBD1. The CDR3 is 14 residues long. Germline CDR1 reads PRHDT; CDR2 reads FYEKMQ (reference sequence). Trimming cost V 3 bases and J 7 bases; bases outside gene matches: 7.

Ten or more counts support this clonotype. The chain uses TRBV13 and TRBJ1-1, with a tentative D call TRBD1 (6 bases). Trimming took 0 bases from V and 0 from J, leaving 11 bases between them. There are 16 residues in the CDR3. Germline values: CDR1 PRHDT, CDR2 FYEKMQ (reference sequence). The CDR3 region has the DNA TGTGCCAGCAGCTTAGGGACAGGTCTTATGAACACTGAAGCTTTCTTT. Translated, it gives CASSLGTGLMNTEAFF.

This clonotype has at least ten counts. The chain recombines TRBV9 with TRBJ1-1, with D possibly TRBD1 on 6 matching bases. This CDR3 comprises 14 residues. Trimming took 1 base from V and 6 from J, leaving 13 bases between them. Germline V CDR1 and CDR2: SGDLS, YYNGEE. The CDR3 spells CASSVSAGGPEAFF. The CDR3 DNA reads TGTGCCAGCAGCGTAAGTGCCGGGGGCCCTGAAGCTTTCTTT. Full variable domain (outside the CDR3, taken from reference TRBV9 and TRBJ1-1): DSGVTQTPKHLITATGQRVTLRCSPRSGDLSVYWYQQSLDQGLQFLIQYYNGEERAKGNILERFSAQQFPDLHSELNLSSLELGDSALYFCASSVSAGGPEAFFGQGTRLTVV.

This clonotype was observed a handful of times. The junction shows a germline mismatch at one end, possibly a read error. DNA for the CDR3: TGTGCCAGTAGTATCATGGGGCTCACTGGAGCTTTCTTT. This codes for CASSIMGLTGAFF. This chain links TRBV19 with TRBJ1-1; possible D gene TRBD1, 5 bases. CDR1 and CDR2 from the germline V gene are LNHDA and SQIVND (reference sequence). The CDR3 is 13 residues long.

As to this clonotype: No conserved phenylalanine or tryptophan ends this CDR3, so it is likely a read error. The genes are TRBV9 and TRBJ1-2, with D possibly TRBD1 on 6 matching bases. Trimming removed 3 bases from V and 4 bases from J, with 13 bases in between. There are 14 residues in the CDR3. Germline loops: CDR1 SGDLS, CDR2 YYNGEE. The DNA for the CDR3 is TGTGCCAGCAGCGAGACGACAGGAACCTATGGCTACACCCTC. Translation gives CASSETTGTYGYTL.

This clonotype was observed at least ten times. The genes are TRBV5-1 and TRBJ1-1, with a tentative D call TRBD1 (5 bases). This CDR3 has 17 amino acids. V was clipped by 1 base and J by 4 bases, with 20 bases between them. CDR1 and CDR2 from the germline V gene are SGHRS and YFSETQ. CDR3 sequence reads: CASSLKGQGRGGTEAFF. In nucleotides, the CDR3 is TGCGCCAGCAGCTTGAAAGGGCAGGGTAGGGGTGGCACTGAAGCTTTCTTT.

On this clonotype itself: This may be a read error, as it is one base from a much larger clone. The chain uses TRBV10-3 and TRBJ2-5, with 7 bases fitting TRBD1. Germline assignment: CDR1 ENHRY and CDR2 SYGVKD. The CDR3 sequence is 13 residues long. The CDR3 coding sequence is TGTGCCATCAGTTCCCAGGGGGAAGAGACCAAGTACTTC. It translates to CAISSQGEETKYF.

This clonotype was picked up many times. The chain employs TRBV2 and TRBJ1-1; D perhaps matches TRBD1 (6 bases). V lost 7 bases to trimming and J lost 2 bases, with 14 bases between them. CDR1 is SNHLY, CDR2 FYNNEI, per germline. This CDR3 is 14 amino acids long. The CDR3 sequence is CASNQIRGNTEAFF. The DNA of the CDR3 is TGTGCCAGCAATCAGATCAGGGGAAACACTGAAGCTTTCTTT.

This clonotype was counted a few times. A clone one base away is much larger, so this may be a read error. The chain combines TRBV6-1 with TRBJ2-7; maybe TRBD1 (5 bases). This CDR3 spans 13 amino acids. CDR1 is MNHNS, CDR2 SASEGT, per germline. The V gene lost 3 bases and the J gene lost 3 bases, with 9 bases spanning the gap. CDR3 sequence: CASSDRVFYEQYF. The CDR3 bases are TGTGCCAGCAGTGACAGGGTTTTCTACGAGCAGTACTTC.

This clonotype was seen at least ten times. The V gene is TRBV12-3 or TRBV12-4, the J gene TRBJ2-6; D is unresolved. V lost 1 base and J lost 0, with 4 bases in between. The CDR3 sequence is 15 residues long. Here the CDR3 reads CASSLDLSGANVLTF. DNA for the CDR3: TGTGCCAGCAGTTTAGACCTCTCTGGGGCCAACGTCCTGACTTTC.

V usage is TRBV4-1 and J usage is TRBJ1-1; no definite D call. Trimming cost V 4 bases and J 3 bases, with 12 bases left between them. Germline assignment: CDR1 MGHRA and CDR2 YSYEKL. The CDR3 loop spans 14 amino acids. The CDR3 here is CASSRTPGYTEAFF. CDR3 in DNA: TGCGCCAGCAGCCGTACGCCGGGCTACACTGAAGCTTTCTTT.

This clonotype was counted at least ten times. This chain joins TRBV19 and TRBJ1-5, with D possibly matching TRBD1 (6 bases). The CDR3 has 18 amino acids. Trimming stripped 5 bases from V and 2 bases from J, with 22 bases between. Germline-derived CDR1 and CDR2 are LNHDA and SQIVND (reference sequence). CDR3 region: CASSGHPRQARGNQPQHF. In DNA form, the CDR3 reads TGTGCCAGTAGTGGACATCCGCGACAGGCTAGGGGCAATCAGCCCCAGCATTTT.

A remark on this clonotype: A read error may produce the germline difference seen at one junction end. The chain is built from TRBV18 and TRBJ1-1; possibly TRBD1 for D (5 bases). The CDR3 spans 15 residues. Per germline, CDR1 KGHSH and CDR2 LQKENI. Written as DNA, the CDR3 is TGTGCCAGCTCACCAAGCGGCGGGGGTTACACTGAAGCTTGCTTT. Translated, it gives CASSPSGGGYTEACF.

This clonotype was detected ten times or more. At one boundary the junction diverges from the germline segment, which might be a read error. The chain recombines TRBV5-1 with TRBJ2-7; 7 nucleotides line up with TRBD2. Germline assignment: CDR1 SGHRS and CDR2 YFSETQ. The CDR3 consists of 14 residues. CDR3 bases: TGCGCCAGCAGCCCCGGGAGGCTCTCCAACGAGCAGTACTTC. Amino acid sequence: CASSPGRLSNEQYF.

The J gene is TRBJ1-6, the V gene TRBV7-9, with 8 bases that match TRBD1. This CDR3 contains 15 residues. Germline V lookup: CDR1 SEHNR, CDR2 FQNEAQ (reference sequence). The V segment lost 6 bases and the J segment 5 bases; nucleotides outside the gene matches: 6. The CDR3 sequence: CASRPQGGNNSPLHF. The CDR3 DNA reads TGTGCCAGCAGACCACAGGGGGGAAATAATTCACCCCTCCACTTT.

At least ten counts were recorded for this clonotype. One end of the junction is discordant with germline, which a read error may explain. The rearrangement uses TRBV6-1 and TRBJ2-2; weak D call: TRBD2 (6 bases). Looked up from germline, CDR1 is MNHNS and CDR2 is SASEGT. The CDR3 totals 17 residues. The CDR3 DNA follows: TGTGCCAGCAGTCGTCACCGGGTGAATCCCGTTTCGGGGGAGCCGTTTTTT. The encoded protein is CASSRHRVNPVSGEPFF.